Following are 7 T cell receptor beta chains from one sample sequenced in a study of persistence of HIV-infected CD4 T cells. This was the immunoSEQ version 4 assay in survey mode. The repertoire was sequenced with immunoSEQ multiplex PCR; TCRdb's copy has only in-frame clones and lacks some. This sample has just under 65,000 clones, with about four fifths found just once. An overlapping HIV-1 Gag peptide pool stimulated these cells at about 0.9 ug/peptide/mL. CD40L-negative CD69-negative CD45RO-high memory CD4+ T cells were sorted as populations depleted of antigen-responding cells. These receptors have no identified antigens. Here the sequenced sample was CD4+ T cells sorted from PBMCs after approximately 20-hour stimulation, taken from a patient who received antiretroviral therapy. The receptors derive from an adult man with HIV who was CMV-seropositive.

The chain uses TRBV11-2 and TRBJ2-4, with unresolved D. The CDR3 contains 15 residues. Germline V CDR1 and CDR2: SGHAT, FQNNGV. V lost 1 base to trimming and J lost 2 bases, with 9 bases between them. CDR3 sequence reads: CASSLVSQSKNIQYF. CDR3 nucleotide sequence: TGTGCCAGCAGCTTAGTGTCGCAATCCAAAAACATTCAGTACTTC.

CDR3 region: CASSPGADLAEAFF. The CDR3 region has the DNA TGTGCCAGCTCACCAGGGGCTGATTTGGCTGAAGCTTTCTTT. This rearrangement joins TRBV18 to TRBJ1-1; a weak D match, TRBD1 (5 bases). CDR1 and CDR2 (germline): KGHSH, LQKENI. The V end was cut by 2 bases, the J end by 6 bases, with 13 bases between. The CDR3 is 14 residues long.

The chain is built from TRBV24-1 and TRBJ2-3; tentatively, D is TRBD1 (5 bases). The CDR3 covers 15 residues. Germline CDR1 and CDR2: KGHDR and SFDVKD. Between the trimmed V and J ends, which lost 7 bases and 2 bases, there was a span of 15 bases. The CDR3 nucleotides are TGTGCCACCAGGGAATCGACAGATTACACAGATACGCAGTATTTT. This translates into CATRESTDYTDTQYF.

This clone was detected only once. This chain connects TRBV7-9 to TRBJ1-4, with unresolved D. The germline CDR1 and CDR2 sequences are SEHNR and FQNEAQ (reference sequence). V lost 5 bases and J lost 5, with 21 bases in between. The CDR3 is 17 amino acids. The DNA of the CDR3 is TGTGCCAGCAGCCCCCCTGACGTCGGACGGGAGAATGAAAAACTGTTTTTT. It codes for CASSPPDVGRENEKLFF.

The chain joins TRBV7-8 to TRBJ2-2; no clear D. Germline lookup yields CDR1 SGHVS and CDR2 FQNEAQ. This CDR3 spans 17 amino acids. V gave up 5 bases and J gave up 8 bases, with 24 bases separating them. In DNA, the CDR3 is TGTGCCAGCAGCCCCTTACGGGTGTTGTCGCAAGGGGGGGAGCTGTTTTTT. Translated: CASSPLRVLSQGGELFF.

The table lists this clone with a few counts. The rearrangement links TRBV24-1 to TRBJ1-2; 7 nucleotides align to TRBD1. The junction had 7 bases not matched to a gene; V was cut back by 4 bases and J by 6 bases. From germline, CDR1 is KGHDR and CDR2 SFDVKD. CDR3 length: 14 residues. The CDR3: CATSDSGTAHGYTF. CDR3 DNA: TGTGCCACCAGTGACTCCGGGACAGCCCATGGCTACACCTTC.

In its sample, this clone ranks as medium-sized. The chain couples TRBV10-3 to TRBJ2-3; 7 bases map to TRBD2. Germline V lookup: CDR1 ENHRY, CDR2 SYGVKD. The length of the CDR3 is 14 residues. J was trimmed by 2 bases and V by 7 bases; bases with no gene match: 6. CDR3 residues: CAITPGGSTDTQYF. DNA of the CDR3: TGTGCCATCACCCCGGGGGGATCCACAGATACGCAGTATTTT.